The 18 T cell receptor beta chains below were found in one sample sequenced in a study of pediatric ulcerative colitis. Data came from immunoSEQ multiplex PCR; TCRdb stores just in-frame clones and leaves some out. The sample holds some 35,000 clones; about 81% are singletons and the top ten take approximately 1.1%. During colonoscopy, one to two rectal pinch biopsies were collected. Sequencing was performed on gut tissue. Receptor source: a boy aged 5-17 years with mild ulcerative colitis.

The V and J genes are TRBV27 and TRBJ2-1; the D gene is possibly TRBD1 (6 bases). Trimming took off 3 bases at V and 7 bases at J, with 10 bases between the two ends. Germline V lookup: CDR1 MNHEY, CDR2 SMNVEV (reference sequence). The CDR3 is 13 amino acids. The CDR3 region is CASSFGQGNEQFF. CDR3 nucleotide sequence: TGTGCCAGCAGTTTTGGGCAGGGGAATGAGCAGTTCTTC.

The chain recombines TRBV28 with TRBJ1-1; D ambiguous. V was shortened by 4 bases and J by 10 bases, with 22 bases between the two germline ends. Per the germline V gene, CDR1 is MDHEN and CDR2 is SYDVKM. The CDR3 consists of 15 residues. As DNA, the CDR3 is TGTGCCAGCAGTTCGTACTACGGGTCCCCCGAGGCAGCTTTCTTT. Translating gives CASSSYYGSPEAAFF.

The rearrangement links TRBV11-3 to TRBJ2-3; D remains unclear. The CDR3 runs 12 residues. CDR1 is SGHNT, CDR2 YENEEA, per germline. Trimming took off 3 bases at V and 4 bases at J, with 5 bases between the two ends. CDR3 sequence reads: CASSLPADTQYF. The DNA for the CDR3 is TGTGCCAGCAGCTTGCCGGCAGATACGCAGTATTTT. The full variable domain, in which reference TRBV11-3 and TRBJ2-3 provide the parts outside the CDR3, is EAGVVQSPRYKIIEKKQPVAFWCNPISGHNTLYWYLQNLGQGPELLIRYENEEAVDDSQLPKDRFSAERLKGVDSTLKIQPAELGDSAVYLCASSLPADTQYFGPGTRLTVL.

This chain uses TRBV10-3 with TRBJ1-5; D uncertain. This CDR3 comprises 13 residues. Germline lookup yields CDR1 ENHRY and CDR2 SYGVKD. Trimming took off 10 bases at V and 0 bases at J, with 10 bases between the two ends. The DNA of the CDR3 is TGTGCCACCCACGGCCTTAGCAATCAGCCCCAGCATTTT. This codes for CATHGLSNQPQHF.

CDR3 residues: CASSLWGGQEAFF. In DNA, the CDR3 is TGTGCCAGCAGCTTATGGGGAGGGCAGGAAGCTTTCTTT. This sequence joins TRBV13 and TRBJ1-1; D is unclear. The CDR3 has 13 amino acids. Per the germline V gene, CDR1 is PRHDT and CDR2 is FYEKMQ (reference sequence). V gave up 2 bases and J gave up 8 bases, with 12 bases separating them.

As to this clone: Compared with germline, one end of the junction differs, possibly owing to a read error. The chain recombines TRBV4-2 with TRBJ2-1; D gene uncertain. CDR1 and CDR2 (germline): LGHNA, YNFKEQ. This CDR3 is built from 15 residues. The CDR3 sequence is CASSLDQTSDNEQFF. The CDR3 DNA reads as TGTGCCAGCAGCCTAGACCAAACCTCCGACAATGAGCAGTTCTTC.

The chain is built from TRBV5-6 and TRBJ2-3; D call uncertain. Germline lookup yields CDR1 SGHDT and CDR2 YYEEEE. This CDR3 has 14 amino acids. Trimming took off 0 bases at V and 2 bases at J, with 7 bases between the two ends. In nucleotides, the CDR3 is TGTGCCAGCAGCTTGGTTACTTCCACAGATACGCAGTATTTT. Residues: CASSLVTSTDTQYF.

The CDR3 DNA is TGTGCCACCGCCGGGACAGGGACCGGAAACACCATATATTTT. It yields the protein CATAGTGTGNTIYF. The chain has TRBV27 and TRBJ1-3, with TRBD1 identical over 9 bases. CDR1 and CDR2 (germline): MNHEY, SMNVEV (reference sequence). The CDR3 spans 14 residues. V gave up 10 bases and J gave up 4 bases; unmatched junction bases: 8.

This sequence joins TRBV2 and TRBJ1-1; TRBD1 is a possible D gene (5 bases). V gave up 2 bases and J gave up 1 base, with 8 bases separating them. The CDR3 runs 14 residues. In germline, CDR1 is SNHLY, CDR2 FYNNEI. The CDR3 DNA is TGTGCCAGCAGTGAAAGGCAGGGGAACACTGAAGCTTTCTTT. Its translation: CASSERQGNTEAFF.

V and J are TRBV19 and TRBJ1-1; D is perhaps TRBD1 (6 bases). This CDR3 contains 14 residues. Trimming cost V 5 bases and J 0 bases, with 10 bases left between them. Germline-derived CDR1 and CDR2 are LNHDA and SQIVND (reference sequence). This chain's CDR3 is CASSSDRLNTEAFF. As DNA, the CDR3 is TGTGCCAGTAGTTCCGACAGGTTGAACACTGAAGCTTTCTTT.

The chain employs TRBV7-8 and TRBJ2-7; D not certain. Germline CDR1 and CDR2: SGHVS and FQNEAQ. V was pared by 0 bases and J by 2 bases, with 14 bases between. CDR3 length: 16 residues. The CDR3 DNA reads TGTGCCAGCAGCTTAGCTTCTGTAGGGCAGCCCTACGAGCAGTACTTC. This sequence encodes CASSLASVGQPYEQYF.

The chain uses TRBV5-1 and TRBJ1-2; 7 bases match TRBD1. The germline CDR1 and CDR2 sequences are SGHRS and YFSETQ. There are 14 residues in the CDR3. The V segment lost 7 bases and the J segment 0 bases; nucleotides outside the gene matches: 6. The CDR3 bases are TGCGCCAGCGGACGACAGGGTTCTAACTATGGCTACACCTTC. Its protein product is CASGRQGSNYGYTF.

The chain couples TRBV19 to TRBJ2-7; 7 bases match TRBD1. Unmatched junction bases numbered 7, after V lost 8 bases and J lost 0 bases. CDR3 size: 14 residues. Per the germline V gene, CDR1 is LNHDA and CDR2 is SQIVND (reference sequence). The chain's CDR3 is CASAIRDSSYEQYF. CDR3 DNA sequence: TGTGCCAGTGCTATTCGGGACAGCTCCTACGAGCAGTACTTC.

This rearrangement joins TRBV6-5 to TRBJ2-1; 11 bases agree with TRBD2. In germline, CDR1 is MNHEY, CDR2 SVGAGI. Losses at the gene ends were 2 bases for V and 9 bases for J; bases not matched to a gene: 6. This CDR3 spans 15 amino acids. The DNA of the CDR3 is TGTGCCAGCAGTTACAGTAGCGGGGGGGCCACTGAGCAGTTCTTC. Amino acid sequence: CASSYSSGGATEQFF.

The chain joins TRBV19 to TRBJ1-2, with 7 bases identical to TRBD1. From germline, CDR1 is LNHDA and CDR2 SQIVND (reference sequence). Trimming at V came to 5 bases and at J to 1 base, leaving 13 bases not matched to a gene. This CDR3 spans 17 amino acids. In DNA form, the CDR3 reads TGTGCCAGTAGTGTCTACGGGACAGATATATTTAACTATGGCTACACCTTC. Translated: CASSVYGTDIFNYGYTF.

This chain links TRBV7-6 with TRBJ1-5, with 10 bases fitting TRBD1. The CDR3 runs to 19 residues. Germline CDR1 and CDR2: SGHVS and FNYEAQ. With V trimmed by 5 bases and J by 0 bases, 13 bases remained unmatched. The CDR3 is CASSLEPDRGPYSNQPQHF. CDR3 in DNA: TGTGCCAGCAGCCTAGAACCAGACAGGGGGCCCTATAGCAATCAGCCCCAGCATTTT.

The chain uses TRBV27 and TRBJ1-5; a possible D gene is TRBD1 (6 bases). V lost 4 bases and J 3 bases, leaving 19 bases between the germline ends. Germline assignment: CDR1 MNHEY and CDR2 SMNVEV (reference sequence). This CDR3 is built from 17 residues. The CDR3 coding sequence is TGTGCCAGCAGTTCGGGACACTTTGCCCTAGTCAATCAGCCCCAGCATTTT. Its translation is CASSSGHFALVNQPQHF.

The chain carries TRBV2 and TRBJ2-3, with TRBD2 matching 15 bases. The length of the CDR3 is 18 residues. Losses at the gene ends were 6 bases for V and 5 bases for J; bases not matched to a gene: 12. The V gene's germline CDR1 is SNHLY and CDR2 FYNNEI. CDR3: CASRGLAGGPGGGDTQYF. CDR3 in DNA: TGTGCCAGCAGGGGACTAGCGGGGGGACCCGGCGGGGGAGATACGCAGTATTTT.